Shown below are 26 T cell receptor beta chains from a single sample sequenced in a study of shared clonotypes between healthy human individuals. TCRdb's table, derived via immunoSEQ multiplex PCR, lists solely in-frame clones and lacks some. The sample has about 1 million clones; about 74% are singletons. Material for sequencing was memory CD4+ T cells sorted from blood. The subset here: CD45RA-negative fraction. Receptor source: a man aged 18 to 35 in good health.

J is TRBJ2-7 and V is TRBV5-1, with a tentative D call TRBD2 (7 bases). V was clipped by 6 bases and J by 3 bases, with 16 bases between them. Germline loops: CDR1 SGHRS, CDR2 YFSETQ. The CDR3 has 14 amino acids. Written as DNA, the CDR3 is TGCGCCAGCAAGGATCCGGGGGGCTTCTACGAGCAGTACTTC. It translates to CASKDPGGFYEQYF.

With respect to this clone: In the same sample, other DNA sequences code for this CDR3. The CDR3 bases are TGTGCCTGGAGTGTAGGGGACTACAGCACAGATACGCAGTATTTT. This sequence encodes CAWSVGDYSTDTQYF. The gene calls are TRBV30 and TRBJ2-3, with 7 bases lining up with TRBD2. The germline V gene encodes CDR1 GTSNPN and CDR2 SVGIG (reference sequence). The V segment lost 0 bases and the J segment 0 bases; nucleotides outside the gene matches: 3. There are 15 residues in the CDR3.

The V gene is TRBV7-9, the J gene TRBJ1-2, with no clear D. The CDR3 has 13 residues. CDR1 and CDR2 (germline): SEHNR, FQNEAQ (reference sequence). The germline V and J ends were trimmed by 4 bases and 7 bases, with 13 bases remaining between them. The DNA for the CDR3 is TGTGCCAGCAGCTCCTCTAAGGGTGGTGGCTACACCTTC. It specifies CASSSSKGGGYTF. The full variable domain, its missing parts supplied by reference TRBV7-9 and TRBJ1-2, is DTGVSQNPRHKITKRGQNVTFRCDPISEHNRLYWYRQTLGQGPEFLTYFQNEAQLEKSRLLSDRFSAERPKGSFSTLEIQRTEQGDSAMYLCASSSSKGGGYTFGSGTRLTVV.

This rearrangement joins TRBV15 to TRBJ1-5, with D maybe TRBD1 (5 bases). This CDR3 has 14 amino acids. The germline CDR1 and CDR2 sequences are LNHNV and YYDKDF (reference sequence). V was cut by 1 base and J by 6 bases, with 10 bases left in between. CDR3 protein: CATSRGGNGQPQHF. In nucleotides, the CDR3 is TGTGCCACCAGCAGAGGGGGGAATGGTCAGCCCCAGCATTTT.

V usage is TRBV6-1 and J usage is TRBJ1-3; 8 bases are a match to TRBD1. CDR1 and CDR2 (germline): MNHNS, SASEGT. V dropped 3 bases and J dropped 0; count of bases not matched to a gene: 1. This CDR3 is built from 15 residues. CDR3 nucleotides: TGTGCCAGCAGTGAGACAGGGGTCTCTGGAAACACCATATATTTT. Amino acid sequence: CASSETGVSGNTIYF.

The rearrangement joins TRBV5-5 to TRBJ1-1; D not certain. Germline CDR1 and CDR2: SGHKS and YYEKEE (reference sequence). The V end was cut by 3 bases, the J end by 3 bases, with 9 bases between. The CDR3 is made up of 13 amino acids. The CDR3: CASSSRRDTEAFF. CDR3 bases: TGTGCCAGCAGCTCCCGGAGGGACACTGAAGCTTTCTTT.

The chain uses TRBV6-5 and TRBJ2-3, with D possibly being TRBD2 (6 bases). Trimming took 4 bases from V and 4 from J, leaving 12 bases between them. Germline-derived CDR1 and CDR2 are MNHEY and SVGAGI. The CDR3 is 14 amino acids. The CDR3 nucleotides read TGTGCCAGCAGTTTGAACGGGGGTTCAGATACGCAGTATTTT. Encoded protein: CASSLNGGSDTQYF.

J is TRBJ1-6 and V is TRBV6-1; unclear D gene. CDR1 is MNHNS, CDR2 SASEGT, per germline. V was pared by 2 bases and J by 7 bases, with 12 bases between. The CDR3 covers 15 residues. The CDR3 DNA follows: TGTGCCAGCAGTGAATGGACTGACTTAAATTCACCCCTCCACTTT. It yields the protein CASSEWTDLNSPLHF.

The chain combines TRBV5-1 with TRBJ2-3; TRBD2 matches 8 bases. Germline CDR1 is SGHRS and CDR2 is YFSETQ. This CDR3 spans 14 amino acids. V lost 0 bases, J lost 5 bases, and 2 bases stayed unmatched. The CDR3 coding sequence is TGCGCCAGCAGCTTGGAACGGGGGGGAGATACGCAGTATTTT. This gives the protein CASSLERGGDTQYF.

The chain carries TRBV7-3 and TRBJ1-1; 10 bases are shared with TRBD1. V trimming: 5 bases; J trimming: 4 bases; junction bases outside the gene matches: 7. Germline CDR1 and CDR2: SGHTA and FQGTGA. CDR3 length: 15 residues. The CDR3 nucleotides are TGTGCCAGCAGCGCGACAGGGGGCTTTGTCACTGAAGCTTTCTTT. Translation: CASSATGGFVTEAFF.

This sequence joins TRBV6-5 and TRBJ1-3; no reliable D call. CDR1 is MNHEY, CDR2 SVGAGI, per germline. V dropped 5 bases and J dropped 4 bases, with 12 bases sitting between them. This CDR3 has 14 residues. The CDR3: CASSPSGRGNTIYF. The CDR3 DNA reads TGTGCCAGCAGTCCCTCCGGGCGGGGAAACACCATATATTTT.

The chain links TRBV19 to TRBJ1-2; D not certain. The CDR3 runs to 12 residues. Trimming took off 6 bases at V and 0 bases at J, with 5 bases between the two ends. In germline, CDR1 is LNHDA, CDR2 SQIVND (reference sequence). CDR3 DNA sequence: TGTGCCAGTAGAGACGCTAACTATGGCTACACCTTC. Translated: CASRDANYGYTF.

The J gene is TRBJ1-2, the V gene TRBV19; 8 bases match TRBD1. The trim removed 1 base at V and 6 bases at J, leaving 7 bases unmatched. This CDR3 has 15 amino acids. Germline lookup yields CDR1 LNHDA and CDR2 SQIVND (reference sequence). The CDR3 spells CASSIVRDRWNGYTF. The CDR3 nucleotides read TGTGCCAGTAGTATAGTTCGGGACAGGTGGAATGGCTACACCTTC.

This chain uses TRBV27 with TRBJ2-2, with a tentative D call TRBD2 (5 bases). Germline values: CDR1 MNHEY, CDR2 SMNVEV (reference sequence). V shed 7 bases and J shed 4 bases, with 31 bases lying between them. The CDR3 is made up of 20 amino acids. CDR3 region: CASTPSPQRRGMEITGELFF. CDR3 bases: TGTGCCAGCACCCCCTCCCCACAGCGTAGAGGGATGGAGATCACCGGGGAGCTGTTTTTT.

CDR3 DNA: TGTGCCAGCAGCATTTCTAGCGACTCCTACGAGCAGTACTTC. This gives the protein CASSISSDSYEQYF. The rearrangement uses TRBV9 and TRBJ2-7; D perhaps matches TRBD2 (6 bases). This CDR3 has 14 residues. V lost 4 bases and J lost 0, with 11 bases in between. Germline lookup yields CDR1 SGDLS and CDR2 YYNGEE.

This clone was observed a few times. The CDR3 protein is CASGQQGQPQHF. CDR3 nucleotides: TGTGCCAGCGGACAACAGGGTCAGCCCCAGCATTTT. The rearrangement joins TRBV6-1 to TRBJ1-5, with D perhaps matching TRBD1 (6 bases). Germline V lookup: CDR1 MNHNS, CDR2 SASEGT. V was cut by 8 bases and J by 6 bases, with 11 bases left in between. This CDR3 is built from 12 residues.

CDR3 amino acids: CASSPRPVGANVLTF. As DNA, the CDR3 is TGTGCCAGCAGCCCTCGGCCAGTTGGGGCCAACGTCCTGACTTTC. This chain uses TRBV11-2 with TRBJ2-6; D is ambiguous. The V end was cut by 5 bases, the J end by 3 bases, with 11 bases between. Germline V gene lookup returns CDR1 SGHAT and CDR2 FQNNGV. The CDR3 loop spans 15 amino acids.

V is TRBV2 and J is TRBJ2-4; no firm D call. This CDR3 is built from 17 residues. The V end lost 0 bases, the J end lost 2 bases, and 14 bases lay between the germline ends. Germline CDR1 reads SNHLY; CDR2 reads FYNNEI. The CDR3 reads CASSEALRQVPKNIQYF. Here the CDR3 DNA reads TGTGCCAGCAGTGAAGCGCTTCGGCAAGTCCCCAAAAACATTCAGTACTTC.

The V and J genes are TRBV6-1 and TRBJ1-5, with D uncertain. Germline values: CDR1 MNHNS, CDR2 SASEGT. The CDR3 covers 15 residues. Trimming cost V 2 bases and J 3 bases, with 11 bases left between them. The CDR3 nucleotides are TGTGCCAGCAGTGAACAAATGAGGAACAATCAGCCCCAGCATTTT. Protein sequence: CASSEQMRNNQPQHF.

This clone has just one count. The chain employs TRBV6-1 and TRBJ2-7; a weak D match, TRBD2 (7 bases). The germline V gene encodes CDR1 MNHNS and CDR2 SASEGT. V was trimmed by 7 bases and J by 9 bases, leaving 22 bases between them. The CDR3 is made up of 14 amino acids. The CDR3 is CASTWTANIAGQYF. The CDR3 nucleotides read TGTGCCAGCACTTGGACAGCGAATATAGCGGGGCAGTACTTC.

The CDR3, as DNA: TGTGCAAGTCGCTTAGTATTCTGGTCTAGCTCCTACGAGCAGTACTTC. Its translation: CASRLVFWSSSYEQYF. This rearrangement joins TRBV12-2 to TRBJ2-7; TRBD2, the table's D call, lacks a check against the DNA. TRBV12-2 represents a pseudogene. CDR3 length: 16 amino acids.

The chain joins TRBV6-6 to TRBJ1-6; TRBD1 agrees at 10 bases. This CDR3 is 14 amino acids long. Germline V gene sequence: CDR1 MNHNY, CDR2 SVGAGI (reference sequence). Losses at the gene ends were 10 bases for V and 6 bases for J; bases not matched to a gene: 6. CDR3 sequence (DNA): TGTGCCATCAGACAGGGGGCGGGTAATTCACCCCTCCACTTT. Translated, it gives CAIRQGAGNSPLHF.

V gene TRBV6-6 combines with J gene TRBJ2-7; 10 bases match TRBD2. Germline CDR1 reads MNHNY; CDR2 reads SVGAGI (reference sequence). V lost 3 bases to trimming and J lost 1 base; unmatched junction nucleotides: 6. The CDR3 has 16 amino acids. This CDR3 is CASSYPGLAVSYEQYF. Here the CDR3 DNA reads TGTGCCAGCAGTTATCCCGGACTAGCGGTGTCCTACGAGCAGTACTTC.

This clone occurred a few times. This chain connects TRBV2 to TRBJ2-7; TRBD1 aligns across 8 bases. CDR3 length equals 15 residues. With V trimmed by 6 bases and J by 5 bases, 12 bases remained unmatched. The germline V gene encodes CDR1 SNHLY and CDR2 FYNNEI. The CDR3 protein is CASSFVGQGADEQYF. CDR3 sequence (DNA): TGTGCCAGCAGCTTCGTGGGGCAGGGGGCCGACGAGCAGTACTTC. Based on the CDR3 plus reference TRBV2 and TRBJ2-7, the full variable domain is EPEVTQTPSHQVTQMGQEVILRCVPISNHLYFYWYRQILGQKVEFLVSFYNNEISEKSEIFDDQFSVERPDGSNFTLKIRSTKLEDSAMYFCASSFVGQGADEQYFGPGTRLTVT.

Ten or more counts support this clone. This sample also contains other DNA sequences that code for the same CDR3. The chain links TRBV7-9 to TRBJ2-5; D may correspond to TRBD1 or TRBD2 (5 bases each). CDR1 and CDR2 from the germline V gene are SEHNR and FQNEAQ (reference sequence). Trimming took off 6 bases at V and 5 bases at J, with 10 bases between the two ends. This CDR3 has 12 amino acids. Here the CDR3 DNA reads TGTGCCAGCAGTCAAGAGGGGGAGACCCAGTACTTC. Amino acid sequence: CASSQEGETQYF.

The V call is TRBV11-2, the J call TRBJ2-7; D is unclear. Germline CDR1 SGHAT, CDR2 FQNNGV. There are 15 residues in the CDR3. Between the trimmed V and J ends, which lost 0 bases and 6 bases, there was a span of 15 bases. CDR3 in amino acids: CASSLDRSGTREQYF. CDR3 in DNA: TGTGCCAGCAGCTTAGACAGGTCAGGAACCCGCGAGCAGTACTTC. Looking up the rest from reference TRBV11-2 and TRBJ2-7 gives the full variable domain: EAGVAQSPRYKIIEKRQSVAFWCNPISGHATLYWYQQILGQGPKLLIQFQNNGVVDDSQLPKDRFSAERLKGVDSTLKIQPAKLEDSAVYLCASSLDRSGTREQYFGPGTRLTVT.